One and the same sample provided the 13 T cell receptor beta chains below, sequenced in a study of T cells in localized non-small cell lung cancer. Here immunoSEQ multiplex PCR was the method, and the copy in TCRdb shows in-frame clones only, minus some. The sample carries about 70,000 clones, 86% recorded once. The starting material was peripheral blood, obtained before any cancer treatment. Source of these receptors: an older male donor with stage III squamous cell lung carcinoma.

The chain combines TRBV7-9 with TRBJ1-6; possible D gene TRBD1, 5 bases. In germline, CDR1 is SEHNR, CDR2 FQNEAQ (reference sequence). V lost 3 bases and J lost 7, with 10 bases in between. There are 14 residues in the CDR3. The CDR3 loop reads CASSLQGRNSPLHF. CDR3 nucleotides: TGTGCCAGCAGCTTGCAGGGACGGAATTCACCCCTCCACTTT.

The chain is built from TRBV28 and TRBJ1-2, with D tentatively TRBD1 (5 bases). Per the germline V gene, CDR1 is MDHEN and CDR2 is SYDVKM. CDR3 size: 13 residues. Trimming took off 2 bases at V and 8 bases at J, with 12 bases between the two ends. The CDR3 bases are TGTGCCAGCAGTTTAGGGCCAGGGAGAGGCTACACCTTC. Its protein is CASSLGPGRGYTF.

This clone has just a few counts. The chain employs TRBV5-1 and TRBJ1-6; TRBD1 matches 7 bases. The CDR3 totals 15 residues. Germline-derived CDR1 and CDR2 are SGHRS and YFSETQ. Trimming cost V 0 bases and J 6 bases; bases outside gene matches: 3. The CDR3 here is CASSLVQGGNSPLHF. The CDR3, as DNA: TGCGCCAGCAGCTTGGTTCAGGGGGGTAATTCACCCCTCCACTTT.

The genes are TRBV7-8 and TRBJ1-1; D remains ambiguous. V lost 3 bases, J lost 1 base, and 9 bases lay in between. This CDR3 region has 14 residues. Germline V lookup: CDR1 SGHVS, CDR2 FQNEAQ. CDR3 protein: CASSFVAGNTEAFF. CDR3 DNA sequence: TGTGCCAGCAGCTTCGTAGCTGGGAACACTGAAGCTTTCTTT.

This CDR3 is CASSPTPGTSSYEQYF. The CDR3 DNA sequence: TGTGCCAGCAGCCCAACGCCGGGAACCAGCTCCTACGAGCAGTACTTC. The chain links TRBV9 to TRBJ2-7, with D possibly TRBD2 on 5 matching bases. V lost 4 bases to trimming and J lost 0 bases, with 17 bases between them. Germline V CDR1 and CDR2: SGDLS, YYNGEE. The CDR3 length is 16 residues.

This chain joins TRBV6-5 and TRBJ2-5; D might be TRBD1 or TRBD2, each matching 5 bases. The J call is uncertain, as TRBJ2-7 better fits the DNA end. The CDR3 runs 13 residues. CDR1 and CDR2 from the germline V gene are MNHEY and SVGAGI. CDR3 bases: TGTGCCAGCAGCTCCGAGGGGACCTACGAGCAGTACTTC. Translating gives CASSSEGTYEQYF.

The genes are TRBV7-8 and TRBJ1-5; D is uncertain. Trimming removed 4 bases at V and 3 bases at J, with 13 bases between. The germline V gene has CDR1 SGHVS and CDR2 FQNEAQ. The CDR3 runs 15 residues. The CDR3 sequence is CASSSGRILNQPQHF. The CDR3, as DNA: TGTGCCAGCAGCTCCGGACGGATCCTCAATCAGCCCCAGCATTTT. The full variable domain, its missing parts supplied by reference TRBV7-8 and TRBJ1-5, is GAGVSQSPRYKVAKRGQDVALRCDPISGHVSLFWYQQALGQGPEFLTYFQNEAQLDKSGLPSDRFFAERPEGSVSTLKIQRTQQEDSAVYLCASSSGRILNQPQHFGDGTRLSIL.

The CDR3 sequence: CAWSDAVWGRSTDTQYF. CDR3 sequence (DNA): TGTGCCTGGAGTGACGCGGTCTGGGGGCGAAGCACAGATACGCAGTATTTT. This rearrangement joins TRBV30 to TRBJ2-3; D may be TRBD1 (6 bases). Germline V gene sequence: CDR1 GTSNPN, CDR2 SVGIG (reference sequence). The CDR3 consists of 17 residues. Trimming stripped 1 base from V and 0 bases from J, with 17 bases between.

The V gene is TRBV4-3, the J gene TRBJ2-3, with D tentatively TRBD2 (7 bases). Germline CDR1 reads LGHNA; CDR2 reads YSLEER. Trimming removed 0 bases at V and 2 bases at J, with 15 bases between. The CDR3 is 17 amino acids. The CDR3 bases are TGCGCCAGCAGCCAAGATCCCCCGGGGGGCCTCACAGATACGCAGTATTTT. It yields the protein CASSQDPPGGLTDTQYF.

CDR3 coding DNA: TGTGCCAGCAGCTTAGTCAGACTTCTGAACACTGAAGCTTTCTTT. Amino acids: CASSLVRLLNTEAFF. The gene calls are TRBV7-2 and TRBJ1-1; D remains unclear. Trimming pared 1 base from V and 0 bases from J, leaving 9 bases between. The CDR3 runs 15 residues. CDR1 is SGHTA and CDR2 is FQGNSA in the germline V gene. Full variable domain (missing parts from reference TRBV7-2 and TRBJ1-1): GAGVSQSPSNKVTEKGKDVELRCDPISGHTALYWYRQSLGQGLEFLIYFQGNSAPDKSGLPSDRFSAERTGGSVSTLTIQRTQQEDSAVYLCASSLVRLLNTEAFFGQGTRLTVV.

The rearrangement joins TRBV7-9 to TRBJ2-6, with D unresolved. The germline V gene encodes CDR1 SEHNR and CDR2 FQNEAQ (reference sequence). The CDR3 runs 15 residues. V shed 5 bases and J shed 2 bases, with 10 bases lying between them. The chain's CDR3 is CASSPTAAGANVLTF. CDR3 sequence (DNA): TGTGCCAGCAGCCCAACAGCCGCTGGGGCCAACGTCCTGACTTTC.

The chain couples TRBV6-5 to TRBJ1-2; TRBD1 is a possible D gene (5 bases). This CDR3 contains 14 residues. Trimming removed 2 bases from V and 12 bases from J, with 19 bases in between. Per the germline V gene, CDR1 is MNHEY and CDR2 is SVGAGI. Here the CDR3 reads CASSYGLGGTSHTF. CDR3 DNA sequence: TGTGCCAGCAGTTACGGGCTGGGGGGAACCTCGCACACCTTC.

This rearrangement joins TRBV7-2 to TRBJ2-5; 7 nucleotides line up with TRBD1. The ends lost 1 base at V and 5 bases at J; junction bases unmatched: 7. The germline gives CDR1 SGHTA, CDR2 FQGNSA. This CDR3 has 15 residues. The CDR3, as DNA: TGTGCCAGCAGCTTAGACAGGGGCAACTCGGAGACCCAGTACTTC. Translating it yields CASSLDRGNSETQYF.